This section outlines one TCR beta chain sequence together with its context. Its antigen is still unknown. These data belong to a study of pediatric ulcerative colitis. Study results and caveats: All ulcerative colitis patients, but no controls, carried a couple of rectal clonotypes.

The survey-level immunoSEQ assay was used. The table came from immunoSEQ multiplex PCR; TCRdb's copy has only in-frame clones and leaves some out. The repertoire holds about 64,000 clones, with approximately 87% as singletons. Germline V gene data show CDR1 as LNHDA and CDR2 as SQIVND (reference sequence). The junction had 11 bases not matched to a gene; V was cut back by 1 base and J by 3 bases. CDR3 size: 18 residues. The chain employs TRBV19 and TRBJ2-1, with 8 bases aligning to TRBD2. Sequencing used blood. This receptor was obtained from a boy younger than 18 with severe ulcerative colitis. The DNA for the CDR3 is TGTGCCAGTAGTATAGGGTTGGGACTAGACCTTCACTACAATGAGCAGTTCTTC. It is translated as CASSIGLGLDLHYNEQFF.